This record looks at one T cell receptor (beta chain) sequence and its context. Its antigen remains unknown. All gene names here are mouse names. The CDR3 end falls 4 residues outside the read, so it is completed with the germline J gene. This specimen belongs to a study of CD8+ T cells in alopecia areata. About the research overall: The graft donors were approximately 6-13-month-old C3H/HeJ mice with spontaneous alopecia, and their skin went to 7-10-week-old female C3H/HeJ mice. General study findings and limits: Patients displayed less clarity in TCR sharing than mice, a finding possibly related to HLA. Affected scalp, especially in alopecia totalis/universalis, had a higher clonality than normal scalp did. Besides other cells, scalp samples also yield sequences of resident alphabeta T cells from normal skin.

Once RNA had been extracted, it was reverse transcribed into cDNA to act as the sequencing template. Assay used: immunoSEQ multiplex PCR; TCRdb lists only in-frame clones, some missing. The table lists around 290,000 clones, with no singletons. The V gene's germline CDR1 is GKSSPN and CDR2 SITVG. V dropped 4 bases and J dropped 1; count of bases not matched to a gene: 2. CDR3 size: 13 residues. Researchers sorted pooled cutaneous lymph node cells on the basis of CD4, CD8alpha, NKG2D, NKG2ACE and other markers. The V call is TRBV31, the J call TRBJ2-5; 7 bases map to TRBD1. Sequencing was carried out using CD4+ T cells sorted from a lymph node. The sequence came from a C3H/HeJ mouse with alopecia areata. Strain MHC haplotype: H2-k. CDR3 DNA, as far as it was read: TGTGCCTGGACGGGGACAGACCAAGAC. Its translation is CAWTGTDQD. The CDR3 reads in full as CAWTGTDQDTQYF.